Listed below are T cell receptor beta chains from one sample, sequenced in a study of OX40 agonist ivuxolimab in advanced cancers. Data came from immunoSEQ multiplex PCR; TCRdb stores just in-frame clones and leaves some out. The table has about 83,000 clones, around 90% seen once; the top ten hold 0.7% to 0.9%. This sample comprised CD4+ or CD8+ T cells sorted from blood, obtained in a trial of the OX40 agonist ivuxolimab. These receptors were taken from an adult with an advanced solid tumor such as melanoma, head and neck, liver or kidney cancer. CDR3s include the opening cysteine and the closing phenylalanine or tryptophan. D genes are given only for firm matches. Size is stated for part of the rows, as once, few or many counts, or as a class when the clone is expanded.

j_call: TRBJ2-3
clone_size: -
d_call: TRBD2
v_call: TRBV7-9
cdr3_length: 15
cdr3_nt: TGTGCCAGCAGCTCCGGACTAGCGGGCACAGATACGCAGTATTTT
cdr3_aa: CASSSGLAGTDTQYF

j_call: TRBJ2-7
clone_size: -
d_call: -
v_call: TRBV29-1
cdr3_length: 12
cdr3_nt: TGCAGCGATACAGGTCGCACCTACGAGCAGTACTTC
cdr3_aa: CSDTGRTYEQYF

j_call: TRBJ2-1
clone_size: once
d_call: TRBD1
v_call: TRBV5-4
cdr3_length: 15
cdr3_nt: TGTGCCAGCAGCCCCGGTGCAGGGGGTAGAGATGAGCAGTTCTTC
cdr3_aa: CASSPGAGGRDEQFF

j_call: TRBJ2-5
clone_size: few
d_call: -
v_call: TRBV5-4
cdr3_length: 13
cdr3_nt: TGTGCCAGCAGCTTGGGGGGGGAGGAGACCCAGTACTTC
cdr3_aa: CASSLGGEETQYF

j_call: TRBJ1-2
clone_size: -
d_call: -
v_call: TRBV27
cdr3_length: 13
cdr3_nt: TGTGCCAGCAGTTTAGGGAACAACTATGGCTACACCTTC
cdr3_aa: CASSLGNNYGYTF

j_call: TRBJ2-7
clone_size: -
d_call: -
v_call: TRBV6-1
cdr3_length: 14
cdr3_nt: TGTGCCAGCAGCAGAAGGGGGGCCTCGTACGAGCAGTACTTC
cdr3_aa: CASSRRGASYEQYF

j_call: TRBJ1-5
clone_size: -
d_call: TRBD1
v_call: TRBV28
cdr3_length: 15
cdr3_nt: TGTGCCAGCAGTACCCCCGGGACAGGCAATCAGCCCCAGCATTTT
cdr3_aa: CASSTPGTGNQPQHF

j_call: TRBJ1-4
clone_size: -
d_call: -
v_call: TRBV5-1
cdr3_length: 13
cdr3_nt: TGCGCCAGCAGCCTCGGGACTAATGAAAAACTGTTTTTT
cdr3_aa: CASSLGTNEKLFF

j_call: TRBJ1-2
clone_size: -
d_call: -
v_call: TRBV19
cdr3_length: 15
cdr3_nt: TGTGCCAGTAGTAAGGTCTCGGCAGATAACTATGGCTACACCTTC
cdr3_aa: CASSKVSADNYGYTF

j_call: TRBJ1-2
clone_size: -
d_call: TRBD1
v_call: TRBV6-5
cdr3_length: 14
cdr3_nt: TGTGCCAGCAGTTCAAACGACAGGGCAGGTGGCTACACCTTC
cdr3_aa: CASSSNDRAGGYTF

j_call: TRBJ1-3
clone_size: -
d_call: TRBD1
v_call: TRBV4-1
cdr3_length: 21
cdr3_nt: TGCGCCAGCAGCCAAGCCCTATGGCCCACGGTAGGCAGGGGGCCTGGAAACACCATATATTTT
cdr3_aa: CASSQALWPTVGRGPGNTIYF

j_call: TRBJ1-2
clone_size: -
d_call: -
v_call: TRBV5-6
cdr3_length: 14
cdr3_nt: TGTGCCAGCAGCCTCGGCGAGTTAAACTATGGCTACACCTTC
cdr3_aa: CASSLGELNYGYTF

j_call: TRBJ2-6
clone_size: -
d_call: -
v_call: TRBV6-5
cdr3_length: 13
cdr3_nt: TGTGCCGGCAGGAGCTCTGGGGCCAACGTCCTGACTTTC
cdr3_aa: CAGRSSGANVLTF

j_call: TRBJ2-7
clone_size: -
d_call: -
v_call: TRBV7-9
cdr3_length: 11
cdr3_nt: TGTGCCAGCAGCTCCCGGTTCGAGCAGTACTTC
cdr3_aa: CASSSRFEQYF

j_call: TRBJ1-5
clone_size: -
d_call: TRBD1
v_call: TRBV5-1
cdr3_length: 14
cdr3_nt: TGCGCCAGCAGCTGGCACAGGGGGGATCAGCCCCAGCATTTT
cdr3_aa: CASSWHRGDQPQHF

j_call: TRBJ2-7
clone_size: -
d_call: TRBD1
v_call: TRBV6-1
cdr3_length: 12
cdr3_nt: TGTGCCACACAGGGGACAGACTACGAGCAGTACTTC
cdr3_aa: CATQGTDYEQYF